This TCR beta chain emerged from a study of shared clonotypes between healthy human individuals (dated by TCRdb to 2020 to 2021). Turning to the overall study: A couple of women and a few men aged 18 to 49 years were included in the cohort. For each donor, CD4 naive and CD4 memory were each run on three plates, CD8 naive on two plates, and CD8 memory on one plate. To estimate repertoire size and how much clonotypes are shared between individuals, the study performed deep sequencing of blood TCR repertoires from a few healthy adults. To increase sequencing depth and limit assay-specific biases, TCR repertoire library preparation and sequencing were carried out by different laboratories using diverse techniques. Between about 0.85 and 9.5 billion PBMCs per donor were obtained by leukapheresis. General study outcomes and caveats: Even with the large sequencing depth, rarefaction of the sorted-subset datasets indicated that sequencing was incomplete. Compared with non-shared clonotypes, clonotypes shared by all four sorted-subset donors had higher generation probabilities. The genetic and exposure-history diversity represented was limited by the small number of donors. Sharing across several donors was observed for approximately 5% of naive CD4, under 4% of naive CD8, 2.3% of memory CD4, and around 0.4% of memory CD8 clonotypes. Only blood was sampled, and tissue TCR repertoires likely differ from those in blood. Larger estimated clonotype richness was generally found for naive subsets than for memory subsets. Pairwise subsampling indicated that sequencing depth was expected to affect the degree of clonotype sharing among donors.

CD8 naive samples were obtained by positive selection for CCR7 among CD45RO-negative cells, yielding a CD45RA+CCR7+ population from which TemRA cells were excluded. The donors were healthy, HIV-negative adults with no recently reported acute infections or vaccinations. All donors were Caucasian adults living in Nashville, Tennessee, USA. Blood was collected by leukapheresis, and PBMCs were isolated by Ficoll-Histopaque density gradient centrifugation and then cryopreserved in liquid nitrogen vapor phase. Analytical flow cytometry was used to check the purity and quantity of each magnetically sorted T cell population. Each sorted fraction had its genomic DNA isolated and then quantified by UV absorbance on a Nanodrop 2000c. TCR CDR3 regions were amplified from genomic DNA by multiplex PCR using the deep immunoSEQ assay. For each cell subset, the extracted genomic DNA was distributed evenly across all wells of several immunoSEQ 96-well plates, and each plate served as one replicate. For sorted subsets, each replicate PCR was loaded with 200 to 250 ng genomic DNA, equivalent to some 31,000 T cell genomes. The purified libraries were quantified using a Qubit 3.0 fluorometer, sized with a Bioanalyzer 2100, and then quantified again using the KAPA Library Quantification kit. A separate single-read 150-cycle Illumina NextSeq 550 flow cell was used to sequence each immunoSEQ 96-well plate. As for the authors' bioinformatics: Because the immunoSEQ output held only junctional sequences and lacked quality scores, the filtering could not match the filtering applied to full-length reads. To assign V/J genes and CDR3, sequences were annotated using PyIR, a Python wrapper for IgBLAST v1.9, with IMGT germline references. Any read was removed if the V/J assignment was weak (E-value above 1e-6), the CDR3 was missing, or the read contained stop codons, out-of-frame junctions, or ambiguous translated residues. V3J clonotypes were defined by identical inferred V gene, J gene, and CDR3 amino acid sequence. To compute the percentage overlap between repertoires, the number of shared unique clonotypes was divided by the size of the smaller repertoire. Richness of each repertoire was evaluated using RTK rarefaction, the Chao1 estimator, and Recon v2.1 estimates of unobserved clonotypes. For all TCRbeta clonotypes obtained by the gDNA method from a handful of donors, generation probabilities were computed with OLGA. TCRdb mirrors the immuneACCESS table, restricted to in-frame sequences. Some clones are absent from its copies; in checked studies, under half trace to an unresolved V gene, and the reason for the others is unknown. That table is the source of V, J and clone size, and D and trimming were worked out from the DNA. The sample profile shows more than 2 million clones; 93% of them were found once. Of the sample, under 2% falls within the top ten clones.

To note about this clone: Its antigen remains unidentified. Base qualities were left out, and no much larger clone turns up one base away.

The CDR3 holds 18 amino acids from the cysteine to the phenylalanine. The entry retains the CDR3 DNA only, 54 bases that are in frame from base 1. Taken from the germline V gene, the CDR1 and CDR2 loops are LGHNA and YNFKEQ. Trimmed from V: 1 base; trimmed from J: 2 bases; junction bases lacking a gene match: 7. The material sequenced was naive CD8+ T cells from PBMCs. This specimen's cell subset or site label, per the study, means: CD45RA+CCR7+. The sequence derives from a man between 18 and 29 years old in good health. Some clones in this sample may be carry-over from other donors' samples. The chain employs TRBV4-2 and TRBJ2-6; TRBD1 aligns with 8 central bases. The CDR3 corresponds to CASSQVSGGTAGANVLTF. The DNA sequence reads TGTGCCAGCAGCCAAGTATCAGGGGGCACGGCTGGGGCCAACGTCCTGACTTTC.